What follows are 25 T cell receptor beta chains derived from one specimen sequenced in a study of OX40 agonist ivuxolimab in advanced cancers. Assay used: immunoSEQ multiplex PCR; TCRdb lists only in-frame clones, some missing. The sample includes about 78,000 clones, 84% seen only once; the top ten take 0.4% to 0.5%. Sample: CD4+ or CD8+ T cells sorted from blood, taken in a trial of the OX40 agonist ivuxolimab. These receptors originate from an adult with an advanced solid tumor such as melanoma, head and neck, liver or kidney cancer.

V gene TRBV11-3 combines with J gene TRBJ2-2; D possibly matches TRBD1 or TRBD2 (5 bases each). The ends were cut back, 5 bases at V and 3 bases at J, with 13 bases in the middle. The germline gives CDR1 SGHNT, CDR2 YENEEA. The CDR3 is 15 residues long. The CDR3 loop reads CASSPPGRDTGELFF. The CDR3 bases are TGTGCCAGCAGCCCCCCGGGGCGGGACACCGGGGAGCTGTTTTTT.

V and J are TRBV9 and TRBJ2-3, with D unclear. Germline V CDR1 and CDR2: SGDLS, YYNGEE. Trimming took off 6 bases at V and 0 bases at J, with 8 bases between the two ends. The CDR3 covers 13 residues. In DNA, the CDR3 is TGTGCCAGCAATTCGGCGAGCACAGATACGCAGTATTTT. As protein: CASNSASTDTQYF.

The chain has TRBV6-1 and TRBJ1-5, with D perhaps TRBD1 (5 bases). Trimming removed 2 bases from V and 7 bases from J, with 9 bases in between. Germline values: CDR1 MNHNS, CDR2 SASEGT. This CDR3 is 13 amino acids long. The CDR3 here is CASSESGGQPQHF. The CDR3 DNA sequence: TGTGCCAGCAGTGAATCGGGGGGGCAGCCCCAGCATTTT.

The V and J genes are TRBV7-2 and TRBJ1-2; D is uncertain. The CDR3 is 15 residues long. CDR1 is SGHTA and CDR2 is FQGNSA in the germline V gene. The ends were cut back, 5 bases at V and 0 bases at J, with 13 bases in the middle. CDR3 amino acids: CASSDRTASNYGYTF. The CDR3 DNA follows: TGTGCCAGCAGCGACCGGACGGCCTCTAACTATGGCTACACCTTC.

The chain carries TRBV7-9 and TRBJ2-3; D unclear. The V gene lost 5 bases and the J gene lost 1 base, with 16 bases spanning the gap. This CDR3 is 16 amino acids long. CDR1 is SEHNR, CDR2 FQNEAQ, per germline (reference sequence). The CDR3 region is CASSQVRRVGTDTQYF. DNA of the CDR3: TGTGCCAGCAGCCAGGTCCGAAGGGTGGGCACAGATACGCAGTATTTT. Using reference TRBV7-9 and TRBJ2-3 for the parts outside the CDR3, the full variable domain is DTGVSQNPRHKITKRGQNVTFRCDPISEHNRLYWYRQTLGQGPEFLTYFQNEAQLEKSRLLSDRFSAERPKGSFSTLEIQRTEQGDSAMYLCASSQVRRVGTDTQYFGPGTRLTVL.

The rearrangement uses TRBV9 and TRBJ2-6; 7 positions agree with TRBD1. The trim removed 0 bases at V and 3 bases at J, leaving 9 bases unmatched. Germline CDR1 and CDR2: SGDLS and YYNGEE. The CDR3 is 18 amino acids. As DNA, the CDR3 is TGTGCCAGCAGCGTAGGGCAGGGGGTTCGGGATGGGGCCAACGTCCTGACTTTC. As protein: CASSVGQGVRDGANVLTF.

The CDR3 region is CASRIDRGRGTEAFF. The CDR3 DNA reads as TGTGCCAGCAGGATAGACAGGGGGCGCGGTACTGAAGCTTTCTTT. The chain couples TRBV27 to TRBJ1-1, with 10 positions matching TRBD1. The trim removed 6 bases at V and 5 bases at J, leaving 9 bases unmatched. This CDR3 region has 15 residues. Germline V gives CDR1 MNHEY, CDR2 SMNVEV (reference sequence).

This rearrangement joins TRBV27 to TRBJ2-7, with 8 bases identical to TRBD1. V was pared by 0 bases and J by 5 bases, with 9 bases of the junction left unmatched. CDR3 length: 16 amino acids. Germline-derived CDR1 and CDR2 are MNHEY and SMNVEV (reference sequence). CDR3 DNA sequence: TGTGCCAGCAGTTTATCGCCGAGGACAGGGAGAGACGAGCAGTACTTC. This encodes CASSLSPRTGRDEQYF.

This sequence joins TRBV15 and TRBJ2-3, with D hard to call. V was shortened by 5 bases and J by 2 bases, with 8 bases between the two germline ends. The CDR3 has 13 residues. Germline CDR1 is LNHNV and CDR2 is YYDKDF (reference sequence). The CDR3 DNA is TGTGCCACCAGCCGGTCCTTCACAGATACGCAGTATTTT. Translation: CATSRSFTDTQYF.

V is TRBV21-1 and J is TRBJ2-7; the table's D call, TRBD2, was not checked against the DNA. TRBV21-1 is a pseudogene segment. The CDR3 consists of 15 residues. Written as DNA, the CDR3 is TGTGCCAGCAGCAAAGGGCAGCGGGGGGGCTACGAGCAGTACGTC. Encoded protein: CASSKGQRGGYEQYV.

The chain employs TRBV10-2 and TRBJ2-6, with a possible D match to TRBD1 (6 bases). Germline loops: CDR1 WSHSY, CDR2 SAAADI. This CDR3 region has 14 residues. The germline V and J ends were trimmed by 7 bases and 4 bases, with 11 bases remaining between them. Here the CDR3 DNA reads TGCGCCAGCATCCGGGACAAAGGGGCCAACGTCCTGACTTTC. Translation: CASIRDKGANVLTF.

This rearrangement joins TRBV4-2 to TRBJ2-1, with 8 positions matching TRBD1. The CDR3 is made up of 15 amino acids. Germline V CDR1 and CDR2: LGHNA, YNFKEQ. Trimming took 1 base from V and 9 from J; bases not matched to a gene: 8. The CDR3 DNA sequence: TGTGCCAGCAGCCAAGGGACAGGGAGATTTAGTGAGCAGTTCTTC. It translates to CASSQGTGRFSEQFF.

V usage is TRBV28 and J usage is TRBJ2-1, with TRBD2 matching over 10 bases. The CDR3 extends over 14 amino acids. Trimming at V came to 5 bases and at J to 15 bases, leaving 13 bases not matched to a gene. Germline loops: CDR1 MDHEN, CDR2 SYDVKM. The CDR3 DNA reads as TGTGCCAGCAGTGAGGCTAGCGGGGGAAGTTTTATGTTCTTC. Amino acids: CASSEASGGSFMFF.

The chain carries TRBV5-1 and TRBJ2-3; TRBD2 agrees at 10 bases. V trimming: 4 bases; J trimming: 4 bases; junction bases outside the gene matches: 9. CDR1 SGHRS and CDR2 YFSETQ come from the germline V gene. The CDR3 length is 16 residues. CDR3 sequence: CASSRYGLAGADTQYF. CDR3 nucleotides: TGCGCCAGCAGCCGCTATGGCCTAGCGGGAGCAGATACGCAGTATTTT.

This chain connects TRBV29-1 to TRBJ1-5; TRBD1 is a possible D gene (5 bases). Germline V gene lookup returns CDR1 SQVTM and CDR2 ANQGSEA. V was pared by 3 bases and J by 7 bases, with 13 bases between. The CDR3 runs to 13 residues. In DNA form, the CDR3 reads TGCAGCGTTGACCAGGGATCGGGACAGCCCCAGCATTTT. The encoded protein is CSVDQGSGQPQHF.

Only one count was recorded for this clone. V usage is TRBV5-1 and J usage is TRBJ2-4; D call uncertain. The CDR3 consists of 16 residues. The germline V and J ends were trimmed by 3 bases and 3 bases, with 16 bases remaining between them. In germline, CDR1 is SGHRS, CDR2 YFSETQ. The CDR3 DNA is TGCGCCAGCAGCTCTCCACTGGGTTTCGGCAAAAACATTCAGTACTTC. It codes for CASSSPLGFGKNIQYF.

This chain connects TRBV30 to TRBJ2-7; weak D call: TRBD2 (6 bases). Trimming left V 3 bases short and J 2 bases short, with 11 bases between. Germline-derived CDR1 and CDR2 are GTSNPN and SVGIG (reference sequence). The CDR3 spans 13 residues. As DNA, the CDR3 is TGTGCCTGGAGCGGGACTGTTACCTACGAGCAGTACTTC. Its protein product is CAWSGTVTYEQYF.

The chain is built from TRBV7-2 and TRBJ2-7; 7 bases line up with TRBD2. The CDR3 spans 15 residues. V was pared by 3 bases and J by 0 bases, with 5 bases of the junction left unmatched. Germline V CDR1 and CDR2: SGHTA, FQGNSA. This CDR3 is CASSFLAASSYEQYF. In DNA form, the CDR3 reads TGTGCCAGCAGCTTCCTAGCGGCTAGCTCCTACGAGCAGTACTTC.

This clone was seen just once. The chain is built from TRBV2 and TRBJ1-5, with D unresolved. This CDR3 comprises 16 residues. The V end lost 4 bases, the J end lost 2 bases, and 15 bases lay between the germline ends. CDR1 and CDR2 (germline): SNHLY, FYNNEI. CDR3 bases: TGTGCCAGCAGTGGGACCGGCAAGGGCGGCAATCAGCCCCAGCATTTT. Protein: CASSGTGKGGNQPQHF.

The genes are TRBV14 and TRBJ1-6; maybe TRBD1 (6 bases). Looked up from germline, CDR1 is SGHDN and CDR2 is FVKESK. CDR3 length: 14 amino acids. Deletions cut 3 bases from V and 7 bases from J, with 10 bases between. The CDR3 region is CASSQRTGNSPLHF. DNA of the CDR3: TGTGCCAGCAGCCAGAGAACAGGGAATTCACCCCTCCACTTT.

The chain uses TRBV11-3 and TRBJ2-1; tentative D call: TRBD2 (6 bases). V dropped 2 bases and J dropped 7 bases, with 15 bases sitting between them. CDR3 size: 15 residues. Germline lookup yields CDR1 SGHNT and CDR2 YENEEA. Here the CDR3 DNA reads TGTGCCAGCAGCTTACTGGTGAGCGGGCTAAATGAGCAGTTCTTC. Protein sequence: CASSLLVSGLNEQFF.

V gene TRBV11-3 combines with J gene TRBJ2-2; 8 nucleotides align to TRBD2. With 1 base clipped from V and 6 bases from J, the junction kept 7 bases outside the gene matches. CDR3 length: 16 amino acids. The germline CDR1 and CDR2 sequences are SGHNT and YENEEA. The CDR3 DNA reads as TGTGCCAGCAGCTTAGGCGGGGGGCAGTTCGCCGGGGAGCTGTTTTTT. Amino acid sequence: CASSLGGGQFAGELFF.

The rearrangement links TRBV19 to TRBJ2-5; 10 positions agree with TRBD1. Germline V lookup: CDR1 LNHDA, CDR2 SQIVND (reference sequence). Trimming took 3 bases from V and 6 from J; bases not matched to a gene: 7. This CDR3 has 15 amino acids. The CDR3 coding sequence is TGTGCCAGTAGTATGGATGGACAGGGGGTTCAGACCCAGTACTTC. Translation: CASSMDGQGVQTQYF.

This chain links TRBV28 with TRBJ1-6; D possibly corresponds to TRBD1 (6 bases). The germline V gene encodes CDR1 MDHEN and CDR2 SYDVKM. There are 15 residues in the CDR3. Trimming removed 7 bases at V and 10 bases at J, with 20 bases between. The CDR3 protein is CASTQQGFARSPLHF. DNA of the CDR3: TGTGCCAGCACCCAACAGGGCTTTGCGAGATCACCCCTCCACTTT.

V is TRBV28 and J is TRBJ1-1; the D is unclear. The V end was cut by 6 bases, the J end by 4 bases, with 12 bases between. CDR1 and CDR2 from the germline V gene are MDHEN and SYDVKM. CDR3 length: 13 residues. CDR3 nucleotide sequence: TGTGCCAGCAGGATTCTTTTGGGCACTGAAGCTTTCTTT. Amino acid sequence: CASRILLGTEAFF. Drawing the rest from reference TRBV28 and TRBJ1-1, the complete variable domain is DVKVTQSSRYLVKRTGEKVFLECVQDMDHENMFWYRQDPGLGLRLIYFSYDVKMKEKGDIPEGYSVSREKKERFSLILESASTNQTSMYLCASRILLGTEAFFGQGTRLTVV.